These 19 T cell receptor beta chains were all obtained from the same sample, sequenced in a study of blood T cell repertoires in COVID-19 (TCRdb year 2020). The method was the immunoSEQ multiplex PCR assay. The immuneACCESS repertoire file appears here via TCRdb, limited to in-frame rearrangements. These files lack a portion of the clones; in checked studies, under half of the deficit traces to unresolved V genes, and the cause of the others is not known. The sample table holds around 300,000 clones, of which around 90% were seen once. The ten largest make up less than 0.95% of the sample. Sequencing was carried out using peripheral blood. The receptor set was obtained from a woman aged 40-49 years who had recovered from COVID-19.

The chain couples TRBV3-1 (or the pseudogene TRBV3-2) to TRBJ2-1; 10 nucleotides line up with TRBD2. The V gene end was trimmed by 1 base and the J gene end by 3 bases; junction bases not matched to a gene: 12. CDR3 length: 19 amino acids. In germline, CDR1 is LGHDT, CDR2 YNNKEL (reference sequence). CDR3 coding DNA: TGTGCCAGCAGCCAAGGATGGGGAGCGGGAGGGCCCGGCTACAATGAGCAGTTCTTC. It yields the protein CASSQGWGAGGPGYNEQFF.

The J gene is TRBJ2-5, the V gene TRBV30; 7 bases fit TRBD2. The trim removed 7 bases at V and 4 bases at J, leaving 12 bases unmatched. Germline V gene lookup returns CDR1 GTSNPN and CDR2 SVGIG (reference sequence). The CDR3 covers 14 residues. The CDR3 bases are TGTGCCTACAAAAGGCGGGAGACCGGAGAGACCCAGTACTTC. It translates to CAYKRRETGETQYF.

The chain has TRBV19 and TRBJ2-6; tentatively, D is TRBD1 (5 bases). This CDR3 spans 15 amino acids. The germline V and J ends were trimmed by 6 bases and 4 bases, with 13 bases remaining between them. Germline-derived CDR1 and CDR2 are LNHDA and SQIVND (reference sequence). CDR3 loop: CASRGQGTGANVLTF. In DNA form, the CDR3 reads TGTGCCAGTAGGGGGCAGGGAACCGGGGCCAACGTCCTGACTTTC.

The J gene is TRBJ1-5, the V gene TRBV7-8, with D possibly TRBD1 on 5 matching bases. This CDR3 has 16 residues. CDR1 SGHVS and CDR2 FQNEAQ come from the germline V gene. Trimming took 7 bases from V and 1 from J, leaving 17 bases between them. In DNA form, the CDR3 reads TGTGCCAGCACGAGATCGGGGGGGGAAAGCAATCAGCCCCAGCATTTT. As protein: CASTRSGGESNQPQHF. Based on the CDR3 plus reference TRBV7-8 and TRBJ1-5, the full variable domain is GAGVSQSPRYKVAKRGQDVALRCDPISGHVSLFWYQQALGQGPEFLTYFQNEAQLDKSGLPSDRFFAERPEGSVSTLKIQRTQQEDSAVYLCASTRSGGESNQPQHFGDGTRLSIL.

The chain carries TRBV7-9 and TRBJ2-7; no reliable D call. The V end lost 1 base, the J end lost 2 bases, and 9 bases lay between the germline ends. CDR3 length equals 14 residues. Germline assignment: CDR1 SEHNR and CDR2 FQNEAQ (reference sequence). The CDR3 here is CASSLGLATYEQYF. CDR3 DNA: TGTGCCAGCAGCTTAGGATTAGCCACCTACGAGCAGTACTTC.

To note about this clone: The sample carries other DNA sequences with the same CDR3. The V and J genes are TRBV18 and TRBJ1-1; D may be TRBD1 (5 bases). Germline CDR1 reads KGHSH; CDR2 reads LQKENI. This CDR3 region has 12 residues. Trimming left V 3 bases short and J 4 bases short, with 6 bases between. The DNA for the CDR3 is TGTGCCAGCTCACCCCAGGGCACTGAAGCTTTCTTT. Encoded protein: CASSPQGTEAFF.

The chain joins TRBV27 to TRBJ2-2, with a possible D match to TRBD2 (5 bases). Germline assignment: CDR1 MNHEY and CDR2 SMNVEV (reference sequence). This CDR3 has 15 residues. With 6 bases removed from V and 1 base from J, the gap between germline ends came to 12 bases. The CDR3 protein is CASRMAGWNTGELFF. The DNA of the CDR3 is TGTGCCAGCAGGATGGCGGGCTGGAACACCGGGGAGCTGTTTTTT.

The chain carries TRBV3-1 (or the pseudogene TRBV3-2) and TRBJ1-3; possible D gene TRBD1, 6 bases. Germline V gene lookup returns CDR1 LGHDT and CDR2 YNNKEL (reference sequence). This CDR3 is built from 13 residues. V was shortened by 4 bases and J by 10 bases, with 14 bases between the two germline ends. CDR3 DNA sequence: TGTGCCAGCAGCCCTCGAGGACAGACGACCATATATTTT. Amino acid sequence: CASSPRGQTTIYF.

The rearrangement links TRBV4-1 to TRBJ1-5, with 7 bases aligning to TRBD1. With V trimmed by 3 bases and J by 6 bases, 11 bases remained unmatched. The CDR3 has 16 residues. Germline values: CDR1 MGHRA, CDR2 YSYEKL. The CDR3, as DNA: TGCGCCAGCAGCCAGGCCTTAGGACAGGCGGCTCAGCCCCAGCATTTT. Residues: CASSQALGQAAQPQHF.

V is TRBV6-2 or TRBV6-3 and J is TRBJ2-7; 14 positions match TRBD2. The CDR3 covers 18 residues. CDR1 and CDR2 (germline): MNHEY, SVGEGT. With V trimmed by 3 bases and J by 0 bases, 7 bases remained unmatched. Here the CDR3 reads CASSYGLAGGRASYEQYF. CDR3 coding DNA: TGTGCCAGCAGTTATGGACTAGCGGGAGGAAGGGCCTCCTACGAGCAGTACTTC.

J is TRBJ2-6 and V is TRBV10-3, with 14 positions matching TRBD2. The CDR3 consists of 20 residues. Trimming at V came to 5 bases and at J to 1 base, leaving 10 bases not matched to a gene. Germline values: CDR1 ENHRY, CDR2 SYGVKD. The CDR3 loop reads CAISQTGGTSGSSGANVLTF. CDR3 nucleotides: TGTGCCATCAGTCAAACTGGCGGGACTAGCGGGAGTTCTGGGGCCAACGTCCTGACTTTC.

The chain recombines TRBV4-1 with TRBJ2-1; 10 nucleotides agree with TRBD2. Germline V gene lookup returns CDR1 MGHRA and CDR2 YSYEKL. The CDR3 totals 16 residues. Trimming cost V 0 bases and J 4 bases; bases outside gene matches: 3. The CDR3 region is CASSQEGLAVYNEQFF. Written as DNA, the CDR3 is TGCGCCAGCAGCCAAGAAGGACTAGCGGTGTACAATGAGCAGTTCTTC.

The chain recombines TRBV13 with TRBJ2-2; TRBD2 matches at 9 bases. Germline V gives CDR1 PRHDT, CDR2 FYEKMQ (reference sequence). The CDR3 spans 16 residues. With V trimmed by 3 bases and J by 6 bases, 8 bases remained unmatched. CDR3 region: CASSFTPGLASGELFF. The CDR3 DNA follows: TGTGCCAGCAGCTTCACTCCGGGACTAGCTTCCGGGGAGCTGTTTTTT.

This clone was observed a single time. This sequence joins TRBV28 and TRBJ1-2, with 9 bases that match TRBD1. The length of the CDR3 is 13 residues. The ends lost 6 bases at V and 5 bases at J; junction bases unmatched: 4. CDR1 and CDR2 from the germline V gene are MDHEN and SYDVKM. CDR3 nucleotides: TGTGCCAGCAGAACGGGACAGGGATATGGCTACACCTTC. This translates into CASRTGQGYGYTF.

The rearrangement joins TRBV29-1 to TRBJ2-5, with 9 bases lining up with TRBD1. V lost 4 bases, J lost 5 bases, and 8 bases stayed unmatched. CDR1 and CDR2 (germline): SQVTM, ANQGSEA. The CDR3 covers 14 residues. For the CDR3, the DNA is TGCAGCGTTGCCACGGACAGGGGCGATGAGACCCAGTACTTC. Protein: CSVATDRGDETQYF.

This chain connects TRBV3-1 (or the pseudogene TRBV3-2) to TRBJ2-3; TRBD1 aligns across 9 bases. Germline lookup yields CDR1 LGHDT and CDR2 YNNKEL (reference sequence). The CDR3 loop spans 15 amino acids. The J segment lost 3 bases and the V segment lost 4 bases, leaving 5 bases of the junction unmatched. Written as DNA, the CDR3 is TGTGCCAGCAGCCGTGTGGGACAGGGTACAGATACGCAGTATTTT. It specifies CASSRVGQGTDTQYF.

The V gene is TRBV27, the J gene TRBJ1-2; D remains ambiguous. With 6 bases removed from V and 6 bases from J, the gap between germline ends came to 11 bases. CDR1 and CDR2 from the germline V gene are MNHEY and SMNVEV (reference sequence). The CDR3 sequence is 12 residues long. The CDR3 coding sequence is TGTGCCAGCAGCTCCAGCGGGCATGGCTACACCTTC. It encodes CASSSSGHGYTF.

The V and J genes are TRBV12-3 or TRBV12-4 and TRBJ2-1; 7 nucleotides agree with TRBD2. The CDR3 is made up of 11 amino acids. V dropped 6 bases and J dropped 10; count of bases not matched to a gene: 3. CDR3 sequence: CASSILAEQFF. As DNA, the CDR3 is TGTGCCAGCAGCATACTAGCGGAGCAGTTCTTC.

The rearrangement links TRBV18 to TRBJ1-3; D call uncertain. The CDR3 loop spans 15 amino acids. Trimming took off 3 bases at V and 0 bases at J, with 9 bases between the two ends. Germline values: CDR1 KGHSH, CDR2 LQKENI. CDR3 region: CASSPLQFSGNTIYF. The CDR3 DNA sequence: TGTGCCAGCTCACCGTTGCAGTTCTCTGGAAACACCATATATTTT.